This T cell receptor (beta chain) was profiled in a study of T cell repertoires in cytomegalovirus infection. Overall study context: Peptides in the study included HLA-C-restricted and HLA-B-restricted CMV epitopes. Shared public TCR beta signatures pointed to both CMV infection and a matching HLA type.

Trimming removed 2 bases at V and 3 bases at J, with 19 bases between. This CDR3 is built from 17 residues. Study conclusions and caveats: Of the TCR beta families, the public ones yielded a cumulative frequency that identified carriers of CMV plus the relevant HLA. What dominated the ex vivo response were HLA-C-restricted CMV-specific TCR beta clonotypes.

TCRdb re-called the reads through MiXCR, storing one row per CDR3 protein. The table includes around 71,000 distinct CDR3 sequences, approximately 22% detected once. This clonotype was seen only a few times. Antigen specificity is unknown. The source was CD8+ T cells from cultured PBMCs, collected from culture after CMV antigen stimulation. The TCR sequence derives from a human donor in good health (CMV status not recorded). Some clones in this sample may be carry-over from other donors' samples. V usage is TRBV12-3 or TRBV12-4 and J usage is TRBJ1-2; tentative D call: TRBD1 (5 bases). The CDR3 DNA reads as TGTGCCAGCAGTTTAAGGGTGGTGGGGACTCTGGACTATGGCTACACCTTC. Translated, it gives CASSLRVVGTLDYGYTF.